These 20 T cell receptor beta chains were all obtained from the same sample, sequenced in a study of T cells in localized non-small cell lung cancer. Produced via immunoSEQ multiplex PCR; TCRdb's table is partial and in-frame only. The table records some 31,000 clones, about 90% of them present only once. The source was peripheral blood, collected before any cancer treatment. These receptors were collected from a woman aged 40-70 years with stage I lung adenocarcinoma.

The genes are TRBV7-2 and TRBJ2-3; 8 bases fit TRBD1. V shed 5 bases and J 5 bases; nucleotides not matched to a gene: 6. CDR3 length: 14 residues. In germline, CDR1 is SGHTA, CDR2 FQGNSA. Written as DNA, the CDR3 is TGTGCCAGCAGCCTCGGACAGGGTGTAGATACGCAGTATTTT. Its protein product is CASSLGQGVDTQYF. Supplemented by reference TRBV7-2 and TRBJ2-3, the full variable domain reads GAGVSQSPSNKVTEKGKDVELRCDPISGHTALYWYRQSLGQGLEFLIYFQGNSAPDKSGLPSDRFSAERTGGSVSTLTIQRTQQEDSAVYLCASSLGQGVDTQYFGPGTRLTVL.

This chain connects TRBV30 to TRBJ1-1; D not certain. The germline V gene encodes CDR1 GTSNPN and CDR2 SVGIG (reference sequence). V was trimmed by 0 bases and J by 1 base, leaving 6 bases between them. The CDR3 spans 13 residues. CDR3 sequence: CAWSVRGNTEAFF. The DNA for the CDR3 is TGTGCCTGGAGTGTACGTGGGAACACTGAAGCTTTCTTT.

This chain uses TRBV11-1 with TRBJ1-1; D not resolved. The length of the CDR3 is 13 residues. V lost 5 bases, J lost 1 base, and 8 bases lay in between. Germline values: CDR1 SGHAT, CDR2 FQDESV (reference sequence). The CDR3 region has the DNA TGTGCCAGCAGCGTACGGCGGAACACTGAAGCTTTCTTT. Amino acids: CASSVRRNTEAFF.

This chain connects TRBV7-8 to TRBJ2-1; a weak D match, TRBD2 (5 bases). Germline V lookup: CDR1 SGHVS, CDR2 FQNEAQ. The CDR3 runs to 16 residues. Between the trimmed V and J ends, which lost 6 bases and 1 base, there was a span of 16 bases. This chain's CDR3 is CASRSWGARSYNEQFF. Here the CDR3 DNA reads TGTGCCAGCAGGTCGTGGGGAGCCCGATCCTACAATGAGCAGTTCTTC. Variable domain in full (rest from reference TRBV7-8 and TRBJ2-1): GAGVSQSPRYKVAKRGQDVALRCDPISGHVSLFWYQQALGQGPEFLTYFQNEAQLDKSGLPSDRFFAERPEGSVSTLKIQRTQQEDSAVYLCASRSWGARSYNEQFFGPGTRLTVL.

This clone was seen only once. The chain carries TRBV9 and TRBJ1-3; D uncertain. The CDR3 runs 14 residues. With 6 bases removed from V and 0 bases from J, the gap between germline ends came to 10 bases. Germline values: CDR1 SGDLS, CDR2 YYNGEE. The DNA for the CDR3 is TGTGCCAGCAACGCCGGTCCCTCTGGAAACACCATATATTTT. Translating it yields CASNAGPSGNTIYF.

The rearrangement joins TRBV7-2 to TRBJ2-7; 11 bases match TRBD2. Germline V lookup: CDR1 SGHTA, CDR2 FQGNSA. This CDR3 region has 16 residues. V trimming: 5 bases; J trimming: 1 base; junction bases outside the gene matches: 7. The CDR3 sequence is CASSTLAGGSSYEQYF. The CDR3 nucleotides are TGTGCCAGCAGCACCCTAGCGGGGGGATCGTCCTACGAGCAGTACTTC.

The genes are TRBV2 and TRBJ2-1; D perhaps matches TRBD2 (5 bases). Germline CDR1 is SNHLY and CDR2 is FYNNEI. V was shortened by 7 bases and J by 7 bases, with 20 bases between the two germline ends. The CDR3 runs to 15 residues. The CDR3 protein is CASTQLDRTLNEQFF. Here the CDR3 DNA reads TGTGCCAGCACCCAACTAGACCGGACGCTTAATGAGCAGTTCTTC.

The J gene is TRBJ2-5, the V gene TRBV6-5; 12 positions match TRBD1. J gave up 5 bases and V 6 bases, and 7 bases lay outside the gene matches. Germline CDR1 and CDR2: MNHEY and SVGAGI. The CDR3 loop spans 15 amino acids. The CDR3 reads CASSRGQGARETQYF. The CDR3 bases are TGTGCCAGCAGCCGGGGACAGGGGGCGCGGGAGACCCAGTACTTC.

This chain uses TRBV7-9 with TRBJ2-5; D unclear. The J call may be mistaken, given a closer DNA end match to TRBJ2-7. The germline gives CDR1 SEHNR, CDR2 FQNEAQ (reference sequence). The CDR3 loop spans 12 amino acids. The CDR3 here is CASSSHPYEQYF. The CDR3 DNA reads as TGTGCCAGCAGCTCCCATCCTTACGAGCAGTACTTC.

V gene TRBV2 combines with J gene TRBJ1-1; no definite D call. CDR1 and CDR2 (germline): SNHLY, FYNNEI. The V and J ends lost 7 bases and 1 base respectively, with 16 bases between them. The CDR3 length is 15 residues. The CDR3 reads CASNKQDLQNTEAFF. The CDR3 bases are TGTGCCAGCAATAAGCAGGACCTCCAGAACACTGAAGCTTTCTTT.

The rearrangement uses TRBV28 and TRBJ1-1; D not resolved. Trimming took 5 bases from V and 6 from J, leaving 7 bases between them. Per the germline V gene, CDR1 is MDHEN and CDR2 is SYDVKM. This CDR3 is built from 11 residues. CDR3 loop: CASSRRSEAFF. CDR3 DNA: TGTGCCAGCAGTCGCCGGTCTGAAGCTTTCTTT.

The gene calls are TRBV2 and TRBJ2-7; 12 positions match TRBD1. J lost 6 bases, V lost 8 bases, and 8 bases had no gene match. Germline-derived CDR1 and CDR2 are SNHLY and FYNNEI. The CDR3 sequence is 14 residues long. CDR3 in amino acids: CASRTGTGGAEQYF. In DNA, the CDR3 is TGTGCCAGCCGGACTGGGACAGGGGGCGCCGAGCAGTACTTC.

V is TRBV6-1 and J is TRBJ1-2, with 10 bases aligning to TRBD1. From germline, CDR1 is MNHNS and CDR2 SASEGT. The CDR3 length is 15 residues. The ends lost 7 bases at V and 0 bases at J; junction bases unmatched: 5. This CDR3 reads CASKGQGITNYGYTF. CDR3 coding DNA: TGTGCCAGCAAGGGACAGGGGATTACTAACTATGGCTACACCTTC.

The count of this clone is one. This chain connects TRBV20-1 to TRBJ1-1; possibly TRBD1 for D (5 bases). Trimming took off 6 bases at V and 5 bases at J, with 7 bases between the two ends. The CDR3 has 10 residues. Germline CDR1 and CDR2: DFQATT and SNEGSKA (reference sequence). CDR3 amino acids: CSAQDTEAFF. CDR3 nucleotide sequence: TGCAGTGCACAGGATACTGAAGCTTTCTTT.

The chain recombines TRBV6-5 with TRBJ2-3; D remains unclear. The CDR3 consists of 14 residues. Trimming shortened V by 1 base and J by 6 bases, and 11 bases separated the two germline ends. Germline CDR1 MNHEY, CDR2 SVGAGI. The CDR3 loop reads CASSYLTRPDTQYF. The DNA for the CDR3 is TGTGCCAGCAGTTACTTGACACGACCCGATACGCAGTATTTT.

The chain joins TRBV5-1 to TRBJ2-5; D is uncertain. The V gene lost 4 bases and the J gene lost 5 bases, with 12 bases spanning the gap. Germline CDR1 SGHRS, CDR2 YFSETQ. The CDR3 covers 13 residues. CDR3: CASSETLSETQYF. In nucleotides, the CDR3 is TGCGCCAGCAGCGAGACACTCTCTGAGACCCAGTACTTC.

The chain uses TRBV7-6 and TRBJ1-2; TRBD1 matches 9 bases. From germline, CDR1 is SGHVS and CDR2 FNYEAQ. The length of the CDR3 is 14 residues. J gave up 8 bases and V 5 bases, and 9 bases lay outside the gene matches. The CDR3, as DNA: TGTGCCAGCAGCCAGGGGACAGGGAGAGGCGGCTACACCTTC. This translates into CASSQGTGRGGYTF.

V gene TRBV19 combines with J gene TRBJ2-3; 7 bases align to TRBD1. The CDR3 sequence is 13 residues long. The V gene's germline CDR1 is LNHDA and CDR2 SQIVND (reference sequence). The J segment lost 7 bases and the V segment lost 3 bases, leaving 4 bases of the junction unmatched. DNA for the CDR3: TGTGCCAGTAGTATCCCGGGACAGAATACGCAGTATTTT. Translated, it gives CASSIPGQNTQYF.

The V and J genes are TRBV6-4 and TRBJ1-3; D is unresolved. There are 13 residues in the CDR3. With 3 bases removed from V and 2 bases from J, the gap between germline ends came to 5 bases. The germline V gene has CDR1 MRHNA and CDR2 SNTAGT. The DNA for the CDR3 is TGTGCCAGCAGTGAGTCTCCTGGAAACACCATATATTTT. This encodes CASSESPGNTIYF.

The CDR3 coding sequence is TGTGCCAGCATGGTAGGGGGGCCAGTCGACAATGAGCAGTTCTTC. Encoded protein: CASMVGGPVDNEQFF. The chain employs TRBV7-9 and TRBJ2-1; TRBD1 or TRBD2 may be the D gene (6 bases each). CDR3 length: 15 residues. Germline V CDR1 and CDR2: SEHNR, FQNEAQ (reference sequence). V lost 7 bases to trimming and J lost 5 bases, with 18 bases between them.